What follows are 18 T cell receptor beta chains derived from one specimen sequenced in a study of vaccination effects on CD4 cells after COVID-19. Generated by immunoSEQ multiplex PCR, the TCRdb table keeps only in-frame clones and is missing some. Of some 65,000 clones in the sample, 76% were seen once. ViraFEST assay sequencing came after antigen-specific CD4+ T cells were expanded with viral peptide pools. Subsequent to a culture period of about ten days, CD4+ T cells were isolated. Vaccinees lacked prior SARS-CoV-2 infection and tested negative for nucleocapsid antibodies. Antigens for these TCRs are unknown. The sequencing used CD4+ T cells from PBMCs cultured with HCoV-NL63 spike peptides, collected before COVID-19 vaccination. Receptor source: a human donor who received a COVID-19 vaccine.

The sample holds one count of this clone. The chain combines TRBV10-1 with TRBJ2-3, with D uncertain. This CDR3 comprises 12 residues. The germline CDR1 and CDR2 sequences are WNHNN and SYGVQD (reference sequence). Trimming shortened V by 6 bases and J by 6 bases, and 10 bases separated the two germline ends. CDR3 coding DNA: TGCGCCAGCAGCGACCCTCTGGATACGCAGTATTTT. It specifies CASSDPLDTQYF.

In this sample, this clone turned up a few times. The rearrangement links TRBV18 to TRBJ2-2; 7 bases agree with TRBD1. Looked up from germline, CDR1 is KGHSH and CDR2 is LQKENI. V gave up 6 bases and J gave up 0 bases; unmatched junction bases: 7. CDR3 length equals 16 residues. Here the CDR3 reads CASSAGQATNTGELFF. In nucleotides, the CDR3 is TGTGCCAGCTCGGCCGGACAGGCTACGAACACCGGGGAGCTGTTTTTT.

The chain is built from TRBV19 and TRBJ2-7; 9 bases are shared with TRBD2. Germline V gene data show CDR1 as LNHDA and CDR2 as SQIVND (reference sequence). The V and J ends lost 0 bases and 2 bases, in that order; junction bases with no gene match: 2. The CDR3 sequence is 15 residues long. This chain's CDR3 is CASSIEASGAYEQYV. CDR3 nucleotides: TGTGCCAGTAGTATAGAAGCTAGCGGGGCCTACGAGCAGTACGTC.

V and J are TRBV19 and TRBJ1-3, with D possibly matching TRBD1 (5 bases). The CDR3 runs 13 residues. Germline V lookup: CDR1 LNHDA, CDR2 SQIVND (reference sequence). V lost 7 bases and J 1 base, leaving 8 bases between the germline ends. The CDR3 DNA sequence: TGTGCCAGTACAGGGAGGTCTGGAAACACCATATATTTT. This sequence encodes CASTGRSGNTIYF.

CDR3 region: CASSLIGDRPTRGYTF. The CDR3 DNA sequence: TGCGCCAGCAGCTTGATAGGTGACCGACCAACGCGTGGCTACACCTTC. This chain connects TRBV5-1 to TRBJ1-2; D call uncertain. CDR3 length: 16 residues. Germline CDR1 reads SGHRS; CDR2 reads YFSETQ. Trimming pared 1 base from V and 7 bases from J, leaving 20 bases between.

The chain couples TRBV5-1 to TRBJ2-3, with TRBD2 matching 16 bases. Looked up from germline, CDR1 is SGHRS and CDR2 is YFSETQ. V was pared by 4 bases and J by 4 bases, with 6 bases of the junction left unmatched. CDR3 size: 17 residues. This CDR3 is CASSKSGTSGGADTQYF. As DNA, the CDR3 is TGCGCCAGCAGCAAAAGTGGGACTAGCGGGGGGGCAGATACGCAGTATTTT. The complete variable domain, with remaining parts taken from reference TRBV5-1 and TRBJ2-3, reads KAGVTQTPRYLIKTRGQQVTLSCSPISGHRSVSWYQQTPGQGLQFLFEYFSETQRNKGNFPGRFSGRQFSNSRSEMNVSTLELGDSALYLCASSKSGTSGGADTQYFGPGTRLTVL.

This chain links TRBV2 with TRBJ2-3; 10 bases line up with TRBD2. V lost 3 bases, J lost 3 bases, and 9 bases stayed unmatched. The CDR3 has 17 residues. CDR1 and CDR2 from the germline V gene are SNHLY and FYNNEI. The CDR3 bases are TGTGCCAGCAGTGACTTGGTAGCGGGGGGTGTTACAGATACGCAGTATTTT. This codes for CASSDLVAGGVTDTQYF.

A few counts support this clone. The chain links TRBV30 to TRBJ1-6; a weak D match, TRBD1 (6 bases). V was cut by 3 bases and J by 12 bases, with 21 bases left in between. This CDR3 has 15 amino acids. Per the germline V gene, CDR1 is GTSNPN and CDR2 is SVGIG (reference sequence). The CDR3 spells CAWSYAGGGTIPLHF. As DNA, the CDR3 is TGTGCCTGGAGCTACGCGGGAGGGGGGACAATACCCCTCCACTTT.

V and J are TRBV7-2 and TRBJ2-3; 10 bases align to TRBD2. Germline CDR1 SGHTA, CDR2 FQGNSA. The junction had 7 bases not matched to a gene; V was cut back by 5 bases and J by 2 bases. This CDR3 spans 16 amino acids. In nucleotides, the CDR3 is TGTGCCAGCAGCCGCGAGCGGGGGGGAATCACAGATACGCAGTATTTT. Its translation is CASSRERGGITDTQYF.

This chain links TRBV7-8 with TRBJ2-1; 10 bases fit TRBD1. The CDR3 totals 15 residues. The V segment lost 3 bases and the J segment 4 bases; nucleotides outside the gene matches: 3. Germline loops: CDR1 SGHVS, CDR2 FQNEAQ. The CDR3 here is CASSFGTGDYNEQFF. As DNA, the CDR3 is TGTGCCAGCAGCTTTGGGACAGGGGATTACAATGAGCAGTTCTTC.

V usage is TRBV7-8 and J usage is TRBJ1-3; TRBD1 agrees at 8 bases. After removal of 3 bases from V and 4 bases from J, the junction contained 8 bases not matched to a gene. The CDR3 has 16 amino acids. CDR1 and CDR2 (germline): SGHVS, FQNEAQ. The DNA for the CDR3 is TGTGCCAGCAGCTTCTATGGACAGGGCGCCGGAAACACCATATATTTT. Translation gives CASSFYGQGAGNTIYF.

This chain uses TRBV7-2 with TRBJ2-3, with 7 bases that match TRBD2. The CDR3 sequence is 16 residues long. The J segment lost 2 bases and the V segment lost 5 bases, leaving 10 bases of the junction unmatched. The germline gives CDR1 SGHTA, CDR2 FQGNSA. CDR3 amino acids: CASSVGLVSSTDTQYF. Written as DNA, the CDR3 is TGTGCCAGCAGCGTCGGACTAGTGAGTTCCACAGATACGCAGTATTTT.

This chain joins TRBV27 and TRBJ1-6; D is ambiguous. Germline loops: CDR1 MNHEY, CDR2 SMNVEV (reference sequence). V lost 8 bases, J lost 6 bases, and 20 bases lay in between. The CDR3 consists of 16 residues. CDR3 in amino acids: CASPNRRMGGNSPLHF. DNA of the CDR3: TGTGCCAGCCCCAACCGGAGGATGGGCGGTAATTCACCCCTCCACTTT.

V usage is TRBV6-2 or TRBV6-3 and J usage is TRBJ1-2; unclear D gene. The germline V gene has CDR1 MNHEY and CDR2 SVGEGT. V dropped 2 bases and J dropped 0 bases, with 10 bases sitting between them. The CDR3 has 15 amino acids. CDR3 nucleotides: TGTGCCAGCAGTTACCTCGCCTCAGCTAACTATGGCTACACCTTC. It is translated as CASSYLASANYGYTF.

CDR3 sequence: CATSDPGTGNIYGYTF. CDR3 DNA: TGTGCCACCAGTGACCCCGGGACAGGGAATATTTATGGCTACACCTTC. J is TRBJ1-2 and V is TRBV24-1; 9 nucleotides line up with TRBD1. From germline, CDR1 is KGHDR and CDR2 SFDVKD. This CDR3 is built from 16 residues. J gave up 5 bases and V 4 bases, and 10 bases lay outside the gene matches.

The chain uses TRBV18 and TRBJ2-6; 8 bases line up with TRBD1. The CDR3 is made up of 16 amino acids. V lost 3 bases and J lost 4; bases outside the gene matches: 5. Germline V lookup: CDR1 KGHSH, CDR2 LQKENI. Written as DNA, the CDR3 is TGTGCCAGCTCACCCCAGGGGGCCTCGGGGGCCAACGTCCTGACTTTC. Translated: CASSPQGASGANVLTF.

This clone has only a few counts. The rearrangement uses TRBV4-3 and TRBJ1-2, with 7 bases that match TRBD1. Trimming at V came to 3 bases and at J to 2 bases, leaving 3 bases not matched to a gene. This CDR3 region has 14 residues. Germline V lookup: CDR1 LGHNA, CDR2 YSLEER. CDR3 region: CASSQQTGNYGYTF. The CDR3 nucleotides are TGCGCCAGCAGCCAGCAGACAGGGAACTATGGCTACACCTTC.

The chain couples TRBV28 to TRBJ2-2; 8 bases align to TRBD1. This CDR3 has 14 amino acids. With V trimmed by 6 bases and J by 6 bases, 6 bases remained unmatched. CDR1 and CDR2 (germline): MDHEN, SYDVKM. The CDR3 nucleotides are TGTGCCAGCAGCTCCCCGGACAGGGCCGGGGAGCTGTTTTTT. This translates into CASSSPDRAGELFF.